The next 11 T cell receptor beta chains were all read from a single sample in a study of blood T cell repertoires in COVID-19. Clones were sequenced by immunoSEQ multiplex PCR, and TCRdb holds only the in-frame ones, with some missing. The sample has about 330,000 clones; 80% to 90% are singletons. The sample taken for sequencing was peripheral blood. Receptors originate from a man aged 25 to 45 with COVID-19, enrolled during active disease.

The chain has TRBV19 and TRBJ1-2; TRBD1 agrees at 7 bases. This CDR3 is 16 amino acids long. V shed 5 bases, J shed 4 bases, and the junction held 13 bases outside the gene matches. Germline values: CDR1 LNHDA, CDR2 SQIVND (reference sequence). CDR3 sequence (DNA): TGTGCCAGTAGTGCCCAAAGCAGGGACAGTGGCTATGGCTACACCTTC. It yields the protein CASSAQSRDSGYGYTF. The full variable domain, its missing parts supplied by reference TRBV19 and TRBJ1-2, is DGGITQSPKYLFRKEGQNVTLSCEQNLNHDAMYWYRQDPGQGLRLIYYSQIVNDFQKGDIAEGYSVSREKKESFPLTVTSAQKNPTAFYLCASSAQSRDSGYGYTFGSGTRLTVV.

This clone came up many times. This CDR3 is also generated by other DNA sequences in the sample. This CDR3 reads CSAGANTEAFF. The CDR3 DNA follows: TGCAGTGCAGGGGCAAACACTGAAGCTTTCTTT. The V and J genes are TRBV20-1 and TRBJ1-1; D may be TRBD1 (5 bases). Trimming removed 6 bases from V and 2 bases from J, with 7 bases in between. CDR3 size: 11 residues. Germline V gene sequence: CDR1 DFQATT, CDR2 SNEGSKA (reference sequence).

This clone was detected once. V gene TRBV6-2 or TRBV6-3 combines with J gene TRBJ2-1; 12 bases line up with TRBD1. This CDR3 region has 15 residues. V dropped 6 bases and J dropped 8; count of bases not matched to a gene: 8. CDR1 MNHEY and CDR2 SVGEGT come from the germline V gene. The DNA for the CDR3 is TGTGCCAGCAGCATGAGGGACAGGGGGCTCTATGAGCAGTTCTTC. It translates to CASSMRDRGLYEQFF.

The V gene is TRBV27, the J gene TRBJ1-2, with 7 bases identical to TRBD1. The CDR3 sequence is 16 residues long. In germline, CDR1 is MNHEY, CDR2 SMNVEV (reference sequence). The ends lost 6 bases at V and 4 bases at J; junction bases unmatched: 14. CDR3: CASREAKGQSVYGYTF. In nucleotides, the CDR3 is TGTGCCAGCAGGGAGGCCAAGGGACAGTCGGTCTATGGCTACACCTTC.

The V gene is TRBV30, the J gene TRBJ2-1; D not resolved. V was shortened by 3 bases and J by 4 bases, with 7 bases between the two germline ends. Looked up from germline, CDR1 is GTSNPN and CDR2 is SVGIG (reference sequence). CDR3 length: 12 residues. The CDR3 loop is CAWSVSYNEQFF. CDR3 coding DNA: TGTGCCTGGAGCGTGTCTTACAATGAGCAGTTCTTC.

This chain connects TRBV6-5 to TRBJ2-1, with 7 bases aligning to TRBD2. The trim removed 2 bases at V and 14 bases at J, leaving 9 bases unmatched. Germline V gene data show CDR1 as MNHEY and CDR2 as SVGAGI. CDR3 length equals 13 residues. CDR3 sequence: CASSYGEGMREFF. In nucleotides, the CDR3 is TGTGCCAGCAGTTACGGGGAGGGGATGAGGGAGTTCTTC.

V is TRBV9 and J is TRBJ2-7; 10 positions match TRBD1. This CDR3 has 15 amino acids. V gave up 0 bases and J gave up 8 bases; unmatched junction bases: 8. Germline CDR1 and CDR2: SGDLS and YYNGEE. CDR3 nucleotide sequence: TGTGCCAGCAGCGTAGCTCCGGACAGGGGGGTCAAGCAGTACTTC. Protein product: CASSVAPDRGVKQYF.

The chain carries TRBV7-2 and TRBJ2-1; D possibly corresponds to TRBD2 (7 bases). CDR1 SGHTA and CDR2 FQGNSA come from the germline V gene. Deletions cut 3 bases from V and 7 bases from J, with 13 bases between. CDR3 length: 14 residues. CDR3 sequence (DNA): TGTGCCAGCAGCTTGCGGGAGAGGGGGAATGAGCAGTTCTTC. Residues: CASSLRERGNEQFF.

Only one count was recorded for this clone. This chain joins TRBV19 and TRBJ1-5; the D is unclear. Germline V gene data show CDR1 as LNHDA and CDR2 as SQIVND (reference sequence). Trimming took 0 bases from V and 5 from J, leaving 5 bases between them. The CDR3 spans 13 residues. CDR3 bases: TGTGCCAGTAGTATAGATCGTCATCAGCCCCAGCATTTT. Translation gives CASSIDRHQPQHF.

The rearrangement links TRBV11-2 to TRBJ2-7, with a possible D match to TRBD2 (5 bases). There are 12 residues in the CDR3. V was trimmed by 5 bases and J by 5 bases, leaving 10 bases between them. Germline CDR1 and CDR2: SGHAT and FQNNGV. The CDR3 sequence is CASSLEGHEQYF. In DNA, the CDR3 is TGTGCCAGCAGCCTCGAGGGCCACGAGCAGTACTTC.

This chain links TRBV7-3 with TRBJ2-2, with TRBD1 identical over 12 bases. The V gene end was trimmed by 5 bases and the J gene end by 5 bases; junction bases not matched to a gene: 6. The CDR3 extends over 16 amino acids. Germline CDR1 and CDR2: SGHTA and FQGTGA. The chain's CDR3 is CASSPGTGGLTGELFF. The CDR3 DNA follows: TGTGCCAGCAGCCCAGGGACAGGGGGCTTGACCGGGGAGCTGTTTTTT.